This T cell receptor (beta chain) was recovered during a study of shared clonotypes between healthy human individuals. CD45RO-negative CD8 cells positively selected for CCR7 made up the naive population, which excluded terminally differentiated effector memory CD45RA+ cells. This clone was found once. Its matching antigen is unknown. This table comes from immunoSEQ multiplex PCR, and its TCRdb copy is limited to in-frame clones, with some not included. The table includes some 2 million clones, 85% to 95% detected once. Study-level results: Compared with memory subsets, naive subsets generally had larger estimated richness. Clonotype sharing across four donors was observed for around 5.1% of naive CD4 clonotypes. The rarefaction results pointed to incomplete sorted-subset sequencing despite large depth.

This TCR was recovered from a young man in good health. The sequencing sample was made of naive CD8+ T cells sorted from blood.

The CDR3 DNA is TGTGCCAGCAGCCGCGCCACGGAGGCAGGGTCTGAAGCTTTCTTT. It translates to CASSRATEAGSEAFF. The V and J genes are TRBV7-9 and TRBJ1-1, with D possibly TRBD1 on 5 matching bases. The ends were cut back, 5 bases at V and 6 bases at J, with 19 bases in the middle. The germline V gene encodes CDR1 SEHNR and CDR2 FQNEAQ (reference sequence). The CDR3 totals 15 residues.